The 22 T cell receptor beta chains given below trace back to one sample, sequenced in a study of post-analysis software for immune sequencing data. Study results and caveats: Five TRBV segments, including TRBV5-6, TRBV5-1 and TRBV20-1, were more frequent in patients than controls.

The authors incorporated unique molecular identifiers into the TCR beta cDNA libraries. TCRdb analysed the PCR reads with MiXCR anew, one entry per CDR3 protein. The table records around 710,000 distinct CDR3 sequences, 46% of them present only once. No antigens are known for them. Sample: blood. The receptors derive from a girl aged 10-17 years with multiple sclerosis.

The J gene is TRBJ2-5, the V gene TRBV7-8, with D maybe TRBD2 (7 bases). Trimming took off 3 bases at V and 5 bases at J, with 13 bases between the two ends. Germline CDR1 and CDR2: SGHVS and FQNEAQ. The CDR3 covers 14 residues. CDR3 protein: CASSFLRGGETQYF. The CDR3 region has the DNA TGTGCCAGCAGCTTTCTCAGGGGAGGGGAGACCCAGTACTTC.

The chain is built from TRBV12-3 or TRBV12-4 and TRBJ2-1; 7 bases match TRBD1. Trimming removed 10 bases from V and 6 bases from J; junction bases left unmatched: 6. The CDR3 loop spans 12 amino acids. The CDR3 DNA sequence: TGTGCCACTACGGGACAGAGCAATGAGCAGTTCTTC. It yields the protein CATTGQSNEQFF.

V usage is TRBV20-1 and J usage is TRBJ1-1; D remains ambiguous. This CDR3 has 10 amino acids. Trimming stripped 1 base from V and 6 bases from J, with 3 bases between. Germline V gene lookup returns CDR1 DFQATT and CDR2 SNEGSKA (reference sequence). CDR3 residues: CSARVAEAFF. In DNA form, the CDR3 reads TGCAGTGCTAGAGTCGCTGAAGCTTTCTTT.

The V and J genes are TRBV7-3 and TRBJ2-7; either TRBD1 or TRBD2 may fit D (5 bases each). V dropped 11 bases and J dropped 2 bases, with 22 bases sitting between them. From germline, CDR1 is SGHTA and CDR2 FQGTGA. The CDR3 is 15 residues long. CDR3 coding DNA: TGTGCCGGACTTGTCACCTTCAGGGTAACCTACGAGCAGTACTTC. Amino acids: CAGLVTFRVTYEQYF.

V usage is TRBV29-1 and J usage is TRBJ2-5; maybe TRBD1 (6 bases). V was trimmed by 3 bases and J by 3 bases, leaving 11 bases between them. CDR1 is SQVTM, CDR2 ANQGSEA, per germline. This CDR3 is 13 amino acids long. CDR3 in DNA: TGCAGCGTTGACCGGACAGCTGAAGAGACCCAGTACTTC. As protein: CSVDRTAEETQYF. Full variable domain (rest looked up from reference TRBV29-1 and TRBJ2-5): SAVISQKPSRDICQRGTSLTIQCQVDSQVTMMFWYRQQPGQSLTLIATANQGSEATYESGFVIDKFPISRPNLTFSTLTVSNMSPEDSSIYLCSVDRTAEETQYFGPGTRLLVL.

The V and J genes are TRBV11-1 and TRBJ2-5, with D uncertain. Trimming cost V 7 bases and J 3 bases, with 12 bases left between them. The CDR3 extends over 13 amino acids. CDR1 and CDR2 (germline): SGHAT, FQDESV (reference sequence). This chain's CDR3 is CASTRTDEETQYF. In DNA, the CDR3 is TGTGCCAGCACCCGGACGGACGAAGAGACCCAGTACTTC.

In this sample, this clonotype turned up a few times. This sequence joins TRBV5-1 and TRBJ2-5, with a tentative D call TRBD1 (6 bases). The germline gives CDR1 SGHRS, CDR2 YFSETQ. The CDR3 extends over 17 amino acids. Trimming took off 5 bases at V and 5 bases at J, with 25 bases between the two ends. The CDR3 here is CASSQPRDTKTRETQYF. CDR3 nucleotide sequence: TGCGCCAGCAGTCAACCCCGGGACACAAAAACGAGGGAGACCCAGTACTTC.

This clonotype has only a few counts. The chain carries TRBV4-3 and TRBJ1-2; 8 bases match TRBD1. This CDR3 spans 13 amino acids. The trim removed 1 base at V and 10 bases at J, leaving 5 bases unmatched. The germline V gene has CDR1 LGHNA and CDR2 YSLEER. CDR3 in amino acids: CASSQAGQEDYTF. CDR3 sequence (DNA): TGCGCCAGCAGCCAAGCGGGACAGGAAGACTACACCTTC.

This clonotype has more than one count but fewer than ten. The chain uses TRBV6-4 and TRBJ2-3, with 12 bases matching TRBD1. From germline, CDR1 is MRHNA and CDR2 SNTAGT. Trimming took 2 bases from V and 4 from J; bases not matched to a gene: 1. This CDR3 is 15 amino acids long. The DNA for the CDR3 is TGTGCCAGCAGTGACGGGACAGGGGGCGCAGATACGCAGTATTTT. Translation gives CASSDGTGGADTQYF.

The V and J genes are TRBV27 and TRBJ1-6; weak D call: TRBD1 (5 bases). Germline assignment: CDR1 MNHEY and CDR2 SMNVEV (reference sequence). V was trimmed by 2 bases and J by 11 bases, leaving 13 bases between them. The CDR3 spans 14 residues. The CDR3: CASSLRQGGPPLHF. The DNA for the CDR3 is TGTGCCAGCAGTTTAAGGCAGGGAGGTCCACCCCTCCACTTT.

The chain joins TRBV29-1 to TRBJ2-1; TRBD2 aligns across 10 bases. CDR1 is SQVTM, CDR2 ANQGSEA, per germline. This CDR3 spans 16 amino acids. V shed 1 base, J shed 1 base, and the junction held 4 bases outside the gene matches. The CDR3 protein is CSVEGTSGLSYNEQFF. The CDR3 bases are TGCAGCGTTGAAGGGACTAGCGGTTTGTCCTACAATGAGCAGTTCTTC.

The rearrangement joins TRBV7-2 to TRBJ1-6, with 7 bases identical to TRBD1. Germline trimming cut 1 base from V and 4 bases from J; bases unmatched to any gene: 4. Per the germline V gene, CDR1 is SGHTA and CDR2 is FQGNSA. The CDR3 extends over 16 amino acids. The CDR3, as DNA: TGTGCCAGCAGCTTAGATCCGGGACAGTATAATTCACCCCTCCACTTT. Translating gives CASSLDPGQYNSPLHF.

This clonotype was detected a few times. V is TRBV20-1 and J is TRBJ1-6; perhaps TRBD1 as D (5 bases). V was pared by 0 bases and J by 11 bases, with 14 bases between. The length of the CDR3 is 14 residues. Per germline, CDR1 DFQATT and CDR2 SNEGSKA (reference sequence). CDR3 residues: CSARDRTGIAPLHF. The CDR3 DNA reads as TGCAGTGCTAGAGATCGTACAGGAATAGCACCCCTCCACTTT.

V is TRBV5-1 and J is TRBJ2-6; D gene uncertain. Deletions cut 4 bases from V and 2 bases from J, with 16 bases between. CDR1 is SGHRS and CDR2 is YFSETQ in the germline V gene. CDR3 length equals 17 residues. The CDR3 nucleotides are TGCGCCAGCAGCGTAAGCGATTCCGGCACTGGGGCCAACGTCCTGACTTTC. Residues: CASSVSDSGTGANVLTF. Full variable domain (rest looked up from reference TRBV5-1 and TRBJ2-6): KAGVTQTPRYLIKTRGQQVTLSCSPISGHRSVSWYQQTPGQGLQFLFEYFSETQRNKGNFPGRFSGRQFSNSRSEMNVSTLELGDSALYLCASSVSDSGTGANVLTFGAGSRLTVL.

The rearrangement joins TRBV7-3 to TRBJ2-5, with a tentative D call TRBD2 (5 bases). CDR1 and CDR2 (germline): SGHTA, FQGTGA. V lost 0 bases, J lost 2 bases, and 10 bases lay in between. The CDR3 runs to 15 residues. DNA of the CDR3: TGTGCCAGCAGCTTAACGGGTCTAGCACAAGAGACCCAGTACTTC. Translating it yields CASSLTGLAQETQYF.

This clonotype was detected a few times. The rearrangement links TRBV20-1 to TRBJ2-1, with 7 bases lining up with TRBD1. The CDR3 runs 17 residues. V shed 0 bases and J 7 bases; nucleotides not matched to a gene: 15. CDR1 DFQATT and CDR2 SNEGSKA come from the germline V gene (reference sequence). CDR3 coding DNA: TGCAGTGCTAGAGATCAGAGGGGGCGGTTAACGGGGAATGAGCAGTTCTTC. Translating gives CSARDQRGRLTGNEQFF.

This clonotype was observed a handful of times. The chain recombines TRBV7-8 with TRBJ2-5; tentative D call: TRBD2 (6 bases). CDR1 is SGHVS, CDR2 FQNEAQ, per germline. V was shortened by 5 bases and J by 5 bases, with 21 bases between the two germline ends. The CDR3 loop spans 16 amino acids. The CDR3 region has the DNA TGTGCCAGCAGCACCGGGACTTCGGGGAGTTGGGAGACCCAGTACTTC. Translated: CASSTGTSGSWETQYF.

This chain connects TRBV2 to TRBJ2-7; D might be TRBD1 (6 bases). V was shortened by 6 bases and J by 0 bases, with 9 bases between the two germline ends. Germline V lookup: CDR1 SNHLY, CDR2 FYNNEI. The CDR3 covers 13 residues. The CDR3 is CASRAGDSYEQYF. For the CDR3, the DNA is TGTGCCAGCAGGGCAGGGGACTCCTACGAGCAGTACTTC.

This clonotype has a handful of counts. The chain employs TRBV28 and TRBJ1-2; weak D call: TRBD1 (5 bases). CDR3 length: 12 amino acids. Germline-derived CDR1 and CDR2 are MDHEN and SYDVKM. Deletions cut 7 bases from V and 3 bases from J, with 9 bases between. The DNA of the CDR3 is TGTGCCAGCACGCTAGGGGACTATGGCTACACCTTC. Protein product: CASTLGDYGYTF.

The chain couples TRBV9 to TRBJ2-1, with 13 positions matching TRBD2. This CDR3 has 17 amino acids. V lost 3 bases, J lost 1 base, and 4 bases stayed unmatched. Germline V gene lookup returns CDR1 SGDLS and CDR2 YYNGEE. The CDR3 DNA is TGTGCCAGCAGCGGAGGGACTAGCGGGATTTCCTACAATGAGCAGTTCTTC. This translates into CASSGGTSGISYNEQFF.

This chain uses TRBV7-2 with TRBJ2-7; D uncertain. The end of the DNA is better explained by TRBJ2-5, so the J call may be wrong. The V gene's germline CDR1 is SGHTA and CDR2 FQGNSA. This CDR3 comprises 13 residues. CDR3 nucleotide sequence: TGTGCCAGCAGCTTAGCCCGGAGTGAGACCCAGTACTTC. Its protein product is CASSLARSETQYF.

CDR3 bases: TGTGCCAGCAGTCCCTGGGGAGGGAGCGATGAGCAGTTCTTC. It yields the protein CASSPWGGSDEQFF. The chain has TRBV6-2 or TRBV6-3 and TRBJ2-1, with 7 positions matching TRBD2. Germline V gene sequence: CDR1 MNHEY, CDR2 SVGEGT. V shed 5 bases, J shed 8 bases, and the junction held 9 bases outside the gene matches. The CDR3 extends over 14 amino acids.